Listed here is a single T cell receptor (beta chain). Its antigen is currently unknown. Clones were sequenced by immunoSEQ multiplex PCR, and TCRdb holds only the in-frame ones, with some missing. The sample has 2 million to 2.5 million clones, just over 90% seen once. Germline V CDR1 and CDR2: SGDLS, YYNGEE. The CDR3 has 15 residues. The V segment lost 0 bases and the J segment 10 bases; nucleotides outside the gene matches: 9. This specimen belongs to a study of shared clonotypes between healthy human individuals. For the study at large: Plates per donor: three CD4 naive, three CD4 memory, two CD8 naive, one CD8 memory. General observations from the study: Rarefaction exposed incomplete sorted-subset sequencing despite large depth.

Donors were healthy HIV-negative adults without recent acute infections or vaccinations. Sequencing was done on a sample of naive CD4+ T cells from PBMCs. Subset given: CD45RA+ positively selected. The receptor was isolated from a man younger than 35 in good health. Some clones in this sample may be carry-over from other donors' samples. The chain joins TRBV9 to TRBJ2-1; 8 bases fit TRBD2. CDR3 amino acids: CASSVELAVQSEQFF. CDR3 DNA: TGTGCCAGCAGCGTAGAACTAGCGGTACAATCGGAGCAGTTCTTC.